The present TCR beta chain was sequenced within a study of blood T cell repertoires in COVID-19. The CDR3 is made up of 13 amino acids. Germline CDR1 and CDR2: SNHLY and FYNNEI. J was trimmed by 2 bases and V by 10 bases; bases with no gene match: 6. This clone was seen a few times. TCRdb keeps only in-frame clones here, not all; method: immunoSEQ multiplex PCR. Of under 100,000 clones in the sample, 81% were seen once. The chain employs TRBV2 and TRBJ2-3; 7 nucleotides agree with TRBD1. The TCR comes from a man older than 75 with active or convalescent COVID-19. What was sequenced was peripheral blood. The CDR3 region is CATTQGPTDTQYF. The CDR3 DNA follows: TGTGCCACCACACAGGGGCCCACAGATACGCAGTATTTT.